One and the same sample provided the 5 T cell receptor beta chains below, sequenced in a study of T-cell memory formation after mild COVID-19 (dated by TCRdb to the early 2020s). Libraries were constructed by 5' RACE. Sequencer: Illumina NovaSeq 6000. Clones were called with MiXCR by TCRdb after fastp trimmed the public reads at Q25, and only in-frame beta chains were retained. Identical CDR3 proteins give one entry, which carries the most common genes and DNA. The sample has 400,000 to 500,000 distinct CDR3 sequences on record, approximately 25% of them singletons. About 8.7% of the sample goes to the ten largest clones. The specimen sequenced was PBMCs or a T cell subset sorted from them (not recorded which). Source of these receptors: an adult woman who had mild COVID-19 (a few samples of this study predate the infection). The sample titles of this study are shuffled in the database, so cell type and time point are left out; the donor was told from shared clones.

The chain is built from TRBV20-1 and TRBJ2-2, with D perhaps TRBD1 (6 bases). V gave up 7 bases and J gave up 3 bases, with 9 bases separating them. The CDR3 sequence is 12 residues long. The germline gives CDR1 DFQATT, CDR2 SNEGSKA (reference sequence). As DNA, the CDR3 is TGCAGTGGGGCAGGGGACACCGGGGAGCTGTTTTTT. Translating it yields CSGAGDTGELFF.

In its sample, this clonotype was seen a few times. The rearrangement uses TRBV24-1 and TRBJ2-2; 9 bases align to TRBD1. The CDR3 length is 14 residues. In germline, CDR1 is KGHDR, CDR2 SFDVKD. The trim removed 4 bases at V and 5 bases at J, leaving 1 base unmatched. In DNA form, the CDR3 reads TGTGCCACCAGTGAAGGGACAGGGACCGGGGAGCTGTTTTTT. Its translation is CATSEGTGTGELFF.

The V gene is TRBV29-1, the J gene TRBJ2-5, with 9 bases identical to TRBD2. This CDR3 region has 15 residues. J gave up 5 bases and V 2 bases, and 9 bases lay outside the gene matches. Germline assignment: CDR1 SQVTM and CDR2 ANQGSEA. The CDR3 DNA sequence: TGCAGCGTTGAATTCGCGGGAGGGCCGATGGAGACCCAGTACTTC. Its translation is CSVEFAGGPMETQYF.

This clonotype was detected only a few times. The CDR3 DNA reads as TGTGCCACCTTTCGGGGGTATGGCTACACCTTC. Its translation: CATFRGYGYTF. The chain is built from TRBV7-2 and TRBJ1-2, with a tentative D call TRBD1 (5 bases). V dropped 10 bases and J dropped 5 bases, with 11 bases sitting between them. Germline values: CDR1 SGHTA, CDR2 FQGNSA. The CDR3 extends over 11 amino acids.

This clonotype was observed a handful of times. The V and J genes are TRBV11-2 and TRBJ2-3, with D maybe TRBD1 (5 bases). The CDR3 sequence is 17 residues long. CDR1 is SGHAT and CDR2 is FQNNGV in the germline V gene. Trimming removed 1 base at V and 4 bases at J, with 18 bases between. The chain's CDR3 is CASSLGQLGRRADTQYF. The CDR3 region has the DNA TGTGCCAGCAGCTTAGGCCAGCTGGGGCGTCGGGCAGATACGCAGTATTTT.